Listed here is a single TCR beta chain. Assay: immunoSEQ multiplex PCR; the TCRdb copy retains only in-frame clones and omits some. Among 140,000 to 150,000 clones, about nine tenths were seen once, and the ten largest hold over 4.5%. The data were obtained in a study of control samples from healthy donors and cancer patients. Per germline, CDR1 MNHEY and CDR2 SVGAGI. The germline V and J ends were trimmed by 6 bases and 6 bases, with 15 bases remaining between them. This CDR3 has 13 residues. The sequence was obtained from a man aged 30 to 39 in good health. V usage is TRBV6-5 and J usage is TRBJ2-7; tentatively, D is TRBD2 (5 bases). The sequenced sample was blood. CDR3 nucleotide sequence: TGTGCCAGCAGGTCCCGATCGGGGTTCGAGCAGTACTTC. Translating gives CASRSRSGFEQYF.